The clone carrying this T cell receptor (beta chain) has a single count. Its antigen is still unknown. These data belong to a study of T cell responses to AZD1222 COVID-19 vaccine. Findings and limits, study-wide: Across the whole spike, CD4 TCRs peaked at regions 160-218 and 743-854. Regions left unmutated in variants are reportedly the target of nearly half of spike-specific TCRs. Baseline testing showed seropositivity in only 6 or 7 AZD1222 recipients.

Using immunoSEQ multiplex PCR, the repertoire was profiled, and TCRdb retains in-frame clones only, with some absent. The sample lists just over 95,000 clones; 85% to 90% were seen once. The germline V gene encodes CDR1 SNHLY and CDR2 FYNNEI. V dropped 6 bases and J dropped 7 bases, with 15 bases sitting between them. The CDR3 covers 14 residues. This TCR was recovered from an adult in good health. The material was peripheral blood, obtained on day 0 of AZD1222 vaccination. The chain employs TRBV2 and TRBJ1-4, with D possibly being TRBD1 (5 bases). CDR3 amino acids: CASRGDREFEKLFF. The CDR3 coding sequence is TGTGCCAGCAGGGGCGACAGAGAATTTGAAAAACTGTTTTTT.